This TCR beta chain comes out of a study of prognosis after radiotherapy for stage I lung cancer. From genomic DNA, TCR beta CDR3 was amplified by two-round multiplex PCR. Primers were specific to each TRBV and TRBJ gene in first-round PCR. TCRdb ran MiXCR on the multiplex PCR reads and lists one entry per CDR3 protein. The table lists roughly 30,000 distinct CDR3 sequences, 42% of them singletons, with over 15% in the top ten. This clonotype was detected many times. The CDR3 consists of 17 residues. The ends were cut back, 7 bases at V and 0 bases at J, with 20 bases in the middle. CDR1 is MNHNS and CDR2 is SASEGT in the germline V gene.

This receptor was taken from a donor aged 50 or older with non-small cell lung cancer. The specimen comprised PBMCs, sampled before or after stereotactic body radiation therapy (not recorded which). J is TRBJ2-3 and V is TRBV6-1, with D maybe TRBD1 (8 bases). The CDR3 nucleotides are TGTGCCAGCACCAGACGTGTACAGGGGGGGAGCACAGATACGCAGTATTTT. Residues: CASTRRVQGGSTDTQYF.